This T cell receptor (beta chain) was identified during a study of CD8 T cells in ankylosing spondylitis. Points from the study as a whole: Ankylosing spondylitis blood appeared to be characterized by a TCR beta motif of 7 to 9 highly homologous variants. Peripheral blood held disease-linked clones only at relatively low frequency, and these were CD8+.

V lost 3 bases, J lost 2 bases, and 10 bases lay in between. Germline V CDR1 and CDR2: SGHRS, YFSETQ. This CDR3 has 14 amino acids. In the case of this clonotype: Its antigen remains unknown.

As the method for making TCR beta libraries, quantitative 5'-RACE with molecular barcodes was used. TCRdb reprocessed the 5' RACE reads with MiXCR, giving one entry per CDR3 protein. Seen here are roughly 250,000 distinct CDR3 sequences, 8% to 11% observed once, and the top ten hold 2% to 3%. The source is a male donor with ankylosing spondylitis or in good health (not recorded which). The sample comprised blood, either unsorted or a sorted T cell fraction (not recorded which). This rearrangement joins TRBV5-1 to TRBJ2-3; D might be TRBD2 (6 bases). CDR3 DNA sequence: TGCGCCAGCAGCTGGGACTTAGACACAGATACGCAGTATTTT. It encodes CASSWDLDTDTQYF.